The 31 T cell receptor beta chains given below trace back to one sample, sequenced in a study of PD-1 blockade in classical Hodgkin lymphoma. Only in-frame clones appear in the TCRdb table, and some are missing; sequencing was by immunoSEQ multiplex PCR. This repertoire shows roughly 18,000 clones, 65% found once; its top ten account for roughly 8%. All patients experienced relapse after autologous stem cell transplantation, and brentuximab vedotin exposure was variable. Sequencing used peripheral blood mononuclear cells (PBMCs), obtained before the second cycle of nivolumab. The receptors were sampled from a human donor with classical Hodgkin lymphoma.

The J gene is TRBJ1-1, the V gene TRBV7-6; D possibly corresponds to TRBD1 (6 bases). The CDR3 contains 14 residues. Germline V lookup: CDR1 SGHVS, CDR2 FNYEAQ. Trimming stripped 1 base from V and 2 bases from J, with 8 bases between. This CDR3 reads CASSLGDTNTEAFF. The CDR3 bases are TGTGCCAGCAGCTTAGGGGACACTAACACTGAAGCTTTCTTT.

The V and J genes are TRBV5-4 and TRBJ2-2; no clear D gene. This CDR3 contains 16 residues. The germline CDR1 and CDR2 sequences are SGHNT and YYREEE (reference sequence). V was pared by 2 bases and J by 2 bases, with 13 bases between. CDR3 bases: TGTGCCAGCAGCTTTATTACAGTATTAAACACCGGGGAGCTGTTTTTT. Amino acid sequence: CASSFITVLNTGELFF.

This chain connects TRBV6-5 to TRBJ2-2; tentatively, D is TRBD2 (6 bases). Trimming pared 10 bases from V and 4 bases from J, leaving 10 bases between. This CDR3 is 12 amino acids long. Per germline, CDR1 MNHEY and CDR2 SVGAGI. CDR3 coding DNA: TGTGCCACCAGGGACTTCACCGGGGAGCTGTTTTTT. Translation gives CATRDFTGELFF.

The sample holds a few counts of this clone. The chain joins TRBV29-1 to TRBJ1-1; no reliable D call. The germline CDR1 and CDR2 sequences are SQVTM and ANQGSEA. The V gene lost 5 bases and the J gene lost 4 bases, with 8 bases spanning the gap. This CDR3 has 11 amino acids. Here the CDR3 reads CSVNPGTEAFF. DNA of the CDR3: TGCAGCGTTAACCCTGGCACTGAAGCTTTCTTT.

V and J are TRBV7-6 and TRBJ2-3; D gene uncertain. This CDR3 has 11 residues. CDR1 is SGHVS, CDR2 FNYEAQ, per germline. Trimming stripped 4 bases from V and 4 bases from J, with 3 bases between. The CDR3 region has the DNA TGTGCCAGCAGCTCGTCAGATACGCAGTATTTT. It specifies CASSSSDTQYF.

The chain joins TRBV19 to TRBJ1-1, with 9 bases lining up with TRBD1. The V and J ends lost 10 bases and 4 bases, in that order; junction bases with no gene match: 4. This CDR3 is 12 amino acids long. Germline-derived CDR1 and CDR2 are LNHDA and SQIVND (reference sequence). The CDR3 is CATLDRGTEAFF. The DNA of the CDR3 is TGTGCCACCCTGGACAGGGGCACTGAAGCTTTCTTT.

The sample holds a few counts of this clone. The CDR3 loop is CASSIPRTPLYGYTF. DNA for the CDR3: TGTGCCAGTAGTATACCCAGGACACCTTTATATGGCTACACCTTC. The chain links TRBV19 to TRBJ1-2; possible D gene TRBD1, 5 bases. The germline CDR1 and CDR2 sequences are LNHDA and SQIVND (reference sequence). Trimming shortened V by 2 bases and J by 5 bases, and 15 bases separated the two germline ends. The CDR3 totals 15 residues.

CDR3 region: CASNNGFAGDYEQYF. CDR3 DNA sequence: TGTGCCAGTAACAACGGATTTGCGGGAGACTACGAGCAGTACTTC. The rearrangement links TRBV19 to TRBJ2-7; TRBD2 matches at 7 bases. Per germline, CDR1 LNHDA and CDR2 SQIVND (reference sequence). The CDR3 contains 15 residues. V shed 7 bases, J shed 3 bases, and the junction held 12 bases outside the gene matches.

J is TRBJ2-7 and V is TRBV7-3, with a tentative D call TRBD1 (5 bases). CDR1 is SGHTA, CDR2 FQGTGA, per germline. CDR3 length: 13 residues. Trimming left V 5 bases short and J 5 bases short, with 13 bases between. The CDR3 protein is CASSIGRGHEQYF. DNA for the CDR3: TGTGCCAGCAGCATCGGAAGGGGCCACGAGCAGTACTTC.

The V call is TRBV9, the J call TRBJ2-1, with a possible D match to TRBD2 (6 bases). Germline CDR1 is SGDLS and CDR2 is YYNGEE. V lost 1 base to trimming and J lost 1 base, with 9 bases between them. This CDR3 is 15 amino acids long. CDR3 bases: TGTGCCAGCAGCGTAAGTAGCGGTTCCTACAATGAGCAGTTCTTC. Translating gives CASSVSSGSYNEQFF.

CDR3 DNA sequence: TGTGCCAGCAGCGTAGGGGGGGGGCCAGATACGCAGTATTTT. It yields the protein CASSVGGGPDTQYF. The chain is built from TRBV9 and TRBJ2-3, with D perhaps matching TRBD2 (7 bases). Trimming pared 0 bases from V and 4 bases from J, leaving 9 bases between. The CDR3 extends over 14 amino acids. Germline V gene lookup returns CDR1 SGDLS and CDR2 YYNGEE.

The V call is TRBV11-2, the J call TRBJ2-7; a weak D match, TRBD1 (6 bases). The CDR3 runs 14 residues. Germline CDR1 is SGHAT and CDR2 is FQNNGV. Trimming removed 5 bases from V and 5 bases from J, with 16 bases in between. The CDR3 reads CASSLLAGAHEQYF. For the CDR3, the DNA is TGTGCCAGCAGCCTCCTCGCAGGGGCGCACGAGCAGTACTTC.

The chain carries TRBV27 and TRBJ1-5; D is ambiguous. The V gene's germline CDR1 is MNHEY and CDR2 SMNVEV (reference sequence). This CDR3 has 14 amino acids. V lost 3 bases and J lost 0, with 6 bases in between. The CDR3 DNA reads as TGTGCCAGCAGTTTTCTCGGTAGCAATCAGCCCCAGCATTTT. Translating gives CASSFLGSNQPQHF.

This chain joins TRBV28 and TRBJ2-1; 11 bases match TRBD2. V lost 2 bases, J lost 4 bases, and 4 bases stayed unmatched. Germline V gene lookup returns CDR1 MDHEN and CDR2 SYDVKM. The CDR3 has 16 residues. CDR3 sequence reads: CASSLVGTSGYNEQFF. DNA for the CDR3: TGTGCCAGCAGTTTAGTTGGGACTAGCGGTTACAATGAGCAGTTCTTC.

This rearrangement joins TRBV21-1 to TRBJ2-5; no DNA check was done on the table's D call, TRBD2. TRBV21-1 is a pseudogene locus. The CDR3 spans 17 residues. This CDR3 reads CASSKSLSAGSAETQYF. In nucleotides, the CDR3 is TGTGCCAGCAGCAAGTCACTCTCCGCGGGATCGGCGGAGACCCAGTACTTC.

The genes are TRBV4-1 and TRBJ2-7; perhaps TRBD1 as D (5 bases). Germline values: CDR1 MGHRA, CDR2 YSYEKL. The CDR3 sequence is 16 residues long. V lost 0 bases to trimming and J lost 0 bases, with 12 bases between them. CDR3 nucleotides: TGCGCCAGCAGCCAAGAGGGGCTCCTCAGCTCCTACGAGCAGTACTTC. Its protein product is CASSQEGLLSSYEQYF.

This clone ranks as medium-sized. The gene calls are TRBV27 and TRBJ2-7; tentatively, D is TRBD1 or TRBD2 (6 bases each). Germline values: CDR1 MNHEY, CDR2 SMNVEV (reference sequence). V lost 5 bases to trimming and J lost 8 bases, with 22 bases between them. The CDR3 spans 15 residues. CDR3 protein: CASSPFRGGGNQQYF. CDR3 in DNA: TGTGCCAGCAGTCCATTCCGAGGAGGGGGGAATCAGCAGTACTTC.

The J gene is TRBJ2-3, the V gene TRBV5-1; D possibly corresponds to TRBD1 (6 bases). This CDR3 spans 13 amino acids. Looked up from germline, CDR1 is SGHRS and CDR2 is YFSETQ. Trimming removed 2 bases at V and 5 bases at J, with 9 bases between. CDR3 sequence (DNA): TGCGCCAGCAGCTTTTGGGGGCGAGATACGCAGTATTTT. Amino acid sequence: CASSFWGRDTQYF.

DNA for the CDR3: TGCGCCAGCAGCAACAGGGCGACCGGGGAGCTGTTTTTT. Translation gives CASSNRATGELFF. The rearrangement uses TRBV5-1 and TRBJ2-2; the D gene is possibly TRBD1 (6 bases). This CDR3 is 13 amino acids long. With 4 bases removed from V and 5 bases from J, the gap between germline ends came to 9 bases. CDR1 and CDR2 (germline): SGHRS, YFSETQ.

This clone was picked up a small number of times. The J gene is TRBJ1-2, the V gene TRBV19, with 10 bases lining up with TRBD1. The CDR3 contains 18 residues. J lost 6 bases, V lost 4 bases, and 17 bases had no gene match. Germline CDR1 LNHDA, CDR2 SQIVND (reference sequence). CDR3 sequence (DNA): TGTGCCAGTAGTACTTCACCGGGACAGGGGTTGTATTTGAATGGCTACACCTTC. This encodes CASSTSPGQGLYLNGYTF.

This clone was found a few times. V is TRBV15 and J is TRBJ2-1; 8 nucleotides match TRBD2. Germline-derived CDR1 and CDR2 are LNHNV and YYDKDF (reference sequence). V shed 3 bases and J 7 bases; nucleotides not matched to a gene: 14. This CDR3 contains 17 residues. This CDR3 is CATSRRGARVSFNEQFF. The CDR3, as DNA: TGTGCCACCAGCAGGCGGGGGGCCCGAGTTAGTTTTAATGAGCAGTTCTTC.

The rearrangement joins TRBV5-4 to TRBJ2-2; 9 bases match TRBD1. Unmatched junction bases numbered 2, after V lost 2 bases and J lost 3 bases. The germline V gene encodes CDR1 SGHNT and CDR2 YYREEE (reference sequence). The CDR3 length is 15 residues. The CDR3 coding sequence is TGTGCCAGCAGCTTACAGGGGGCGGACACCGGGGAGCTGTTTTTT. Translating it yields CASSLQGADTGELFF.

The table lists this clone with a count of one. This chain connects TRBV28 to TRBJ2-3; the D gene is possibly TRBD2 (5 bases). Per germline, CDR1 MDHEN and CDR2 SYDVKM. This CDR3 is 14 amino acids long. Trimming shortened V by 3 bases and J by 1 base, and 8 bases separated the two germline ends. The CDR3 region is CASSFLSGTDTQYF. CDR3 bases: TGTGCCAGCAGTTTCCTTAGCGGCACAGATACGCAGTATTTT. The full variable domain, with the rest looked up from reference TRBV28 and TRBJ2-3, is DVKVTQSSRYLVKRTGEKVFLECVQDMDHENMFWYRQDPGLGLRLIYFSYDVKMKEKGDIPEGYSVSREKKERFSLILESASTNQTSMYLCASSFLSGTDTQYFGPGTRLTVL.

This clone was seen a few times. V and J are TRBV15 and TRBJ1-2; D is possibly TRBD1 (5 bases). Looked up from germline, CDR1 is LNHNV and CDR2 is YYDKDF (reference sequence). This CDR3 region has 13 residues. Trimming took off 1 base at V and 4 bases at J, with 7 bases between the two ends. As DNA, the CDR3 is TGTGCCACCAGCAGAGGCACAGGCTATGGCTACACCTTC. Protein sequence: CATSRGTGYGYTF. Combining the CDR3 with reference TRBV15 and TRBJ1-2 gives the whole variable domain DAMVIQNPRYQVTQFGKPVTLSCSQTLNHNVMYWYQQKSSQAPKLLFHYYDKDFNNEADTPDNFQSRRPNTSFCFLDIRSPGLGDTAMYLCATSRGTGYGYTFGSGTRLTVV.

This clone qualifies as medium-sized. This chain connects TRBV19 to TRBJ1-1, with 9 bases identical to TRBD1. J lost 5 bases, V lost 10 bases, and 8 bases had no gene match. In germline, CDR1 is LNHDA, CDR2 SQIVND (reference sequence). The CDR3 is 13 residues long. CDR3 coding DNA: TGTGCCATCTCGACAGGGGGTTGGACTGAAGCTTTCTTT. Encoded protein: CAISTGGWTEAFF. The complete variable domain, with remaining parts taken from reference TRBV19 and TRBJ1-1, reads DGGITQSPKYLFRKEGQNVTLSCEQNLNHDAMYWYRQDPGQGLRLIYYSQIVNDFQKGDIAEGYSVSREKKESFPLTVTSAQKNPTAFYLCAISTGGWTEAFFGQGTRLTVV.

The CDR3 reads CASSLQENYEQYF. The CDR3 DNA sequence: TGTGCCAGCAGCTTACAGGAGAACTACGAGCAGTACTTC. V is TRBV7-9 and J is TRBJ2-7; D is undetermined. Germline CDR1 is SEHNR and CDR2 is FQNEAQ (reference sequence). This CDR3 spans 13 amino acids. Trimming pared 2 bases from V and 3 bases from J, leaving 8 bases between.

This clone was detected a few times. The chain is built from TRBV19 and TRBJ1-1, with 9 bases that match TRBD1. V was clipped by 4 bases and J by 1 base; unmatched bases: 4. Germline CDR1 and CDR2: LNHDA and SQIVND (reference sequence). The CDR3 runs to 15 residues. CDR3 sequence reads: CASSTSDRGNTEAFF. CDR3 bases: TGTGCCAGTAGTACCTCGGACAGGGGGAACACTGAAGCTTTCTTT.

This rearrangement joins TRBV9 to TRBJ1-1; D is possibly TRBD1 (5 bases). The CDR3 sequence is 14 residues long. Germline values: CDR1 SGDLS, CDR2 YYNGEE. V was clipped by 1 base and J by 1 base, with 8 bases between them. Written as DNA, the CDR3 is TGTGCCAGCAGCGTACGAACAGGGAACACTGAAGCTTTCTTT. Translating gives CASSVRTGNTEAFF.

V is TRBV9 and J is TRBJ2-1; 13 nucleotides match TRBD2. V dropped 0 bases and J dropped 7; count of bases not matched to a gene: 13. The CDR3 has 19 residues. Germline-derived CDR1 and CDR2 are SGDLS and YYNGEE. CDR3 protein: CASSVVGKLAGGIINEQFF. The CDR3 DNA is TGTGCCAGCAGCGTAGTTGGCAAACTAGCGGGAGGGATTATAAATGAGCAGTTCTTC.

This sequence joins TRBV28 and TRBJ1-2, with TRBD1 identical over 7 bases. Germline V gives CDR1 MDHEN, CDR2 SYDVKM. The V and J ends lost 7 bases and 4 bases, in that order; junction bases with no gene match: 18. The CDR3 runs to 17 residues. CDR3 loop: CASNFGTELSYFYGYTF. In DNA form, the CDR3 reads TGTGCCAGCAATTTCGGGACAGAGCTTTCCTACTTCTATGGCTACACCTTC.

V is TRBV11-2 and J is TRBJ2-1; D unresolved. The CDR3 has 15 amino acids. The V gene lost 0 bases and the J gene lost 5 bases, with 11 bases spanning the gap. Looked up from germline, CDR1 is SGHAT and CDR2 is FQNNGV. CDR3 sequence reads: CASSLDGYPNNEQFF. The CDR3 DNA reads TGTGCCAGCAGCTTAGACGGCTATCCAAACAATGAGCAGTTCTTC.